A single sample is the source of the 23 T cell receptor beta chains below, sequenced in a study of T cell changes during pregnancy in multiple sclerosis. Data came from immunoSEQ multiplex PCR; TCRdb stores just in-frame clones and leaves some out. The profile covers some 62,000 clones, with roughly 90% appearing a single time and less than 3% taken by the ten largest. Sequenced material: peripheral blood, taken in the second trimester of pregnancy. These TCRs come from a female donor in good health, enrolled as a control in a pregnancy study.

In nucleotides, the CDR3 is TGTGCCAGCAGCTTGTATGTCGATCAGCCCCAGCATTTT. Translating it yields CASSLYVDQPQHF. J is TRBJ1-5 and V is TRBV7-9, with D unclear. This CDR3 is built from 13 residues. Germline V gene lookup returns CDR1 SEHNR and CDR2 FQNEAQ (reference sequence). V was trimmed by 3 bases and J by 5 bases, leaving 8 bases between them.

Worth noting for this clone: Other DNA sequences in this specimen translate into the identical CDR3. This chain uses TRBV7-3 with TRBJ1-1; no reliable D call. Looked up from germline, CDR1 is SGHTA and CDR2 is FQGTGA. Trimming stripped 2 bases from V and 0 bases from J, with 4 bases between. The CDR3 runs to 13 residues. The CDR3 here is CASSLSVNTEAFF. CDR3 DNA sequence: TGTGCCAGCAGCTTATCTGTGAACACTGAAGCTTTCTTT.

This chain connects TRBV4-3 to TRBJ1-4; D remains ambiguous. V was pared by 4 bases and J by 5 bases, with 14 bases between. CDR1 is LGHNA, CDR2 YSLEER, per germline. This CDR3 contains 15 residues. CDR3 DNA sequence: TGCGCCAGCAGCCTTGGTGGAGGCCGAAATGAAAAACTGTTTTTT. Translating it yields CASSLGGGRNEKLFF.

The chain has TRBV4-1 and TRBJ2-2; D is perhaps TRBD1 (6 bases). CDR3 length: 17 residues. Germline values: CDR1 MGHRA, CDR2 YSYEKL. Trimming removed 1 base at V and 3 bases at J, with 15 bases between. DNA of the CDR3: TGCGCCAGCAGCCAAGGTGGTGGGGGCCGTCACACCGGGGAGCTGTTTTTT. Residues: CASSQGGGGRHTGELFF.

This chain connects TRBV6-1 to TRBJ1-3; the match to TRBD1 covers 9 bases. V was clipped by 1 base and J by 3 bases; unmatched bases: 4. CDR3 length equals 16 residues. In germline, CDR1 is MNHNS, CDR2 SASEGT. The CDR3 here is CASSEEEGQGGNTIYF. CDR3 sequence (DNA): TGTGCCAGCAGTGAAGAAGAGGGACAGGGTGGAAACACCATATATTTT.

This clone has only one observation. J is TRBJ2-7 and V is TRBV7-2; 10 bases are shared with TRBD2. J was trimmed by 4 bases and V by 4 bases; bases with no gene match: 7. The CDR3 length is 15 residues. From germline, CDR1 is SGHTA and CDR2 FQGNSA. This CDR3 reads CASSSLAGKGYEQYF. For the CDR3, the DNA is TGTGCCAGCAGCTCACTAGCGGGGAAAGGGTACGAGCAGTACTTC.

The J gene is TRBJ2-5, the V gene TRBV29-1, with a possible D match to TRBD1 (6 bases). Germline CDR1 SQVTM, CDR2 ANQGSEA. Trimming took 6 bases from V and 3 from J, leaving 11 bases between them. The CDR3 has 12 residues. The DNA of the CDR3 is TGCAGCGTAGACCCAGGGGAAGAGACCCAGTACTTC. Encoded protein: CSVDPGEETQYF.

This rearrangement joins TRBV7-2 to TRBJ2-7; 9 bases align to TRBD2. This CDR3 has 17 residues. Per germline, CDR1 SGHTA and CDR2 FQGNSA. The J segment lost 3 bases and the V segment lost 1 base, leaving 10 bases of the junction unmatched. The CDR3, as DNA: TGTGCCAGCAGCTTAGGAGGCGGGAGGGGTTCAGGCTACGAGCAGTACTTC. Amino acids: CASSLGGGRGSGYEQYF.

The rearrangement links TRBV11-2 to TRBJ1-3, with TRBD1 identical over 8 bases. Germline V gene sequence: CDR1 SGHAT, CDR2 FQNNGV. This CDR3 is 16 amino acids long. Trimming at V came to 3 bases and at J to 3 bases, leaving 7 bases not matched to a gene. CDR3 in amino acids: CASSFGTGGVGNTIYF. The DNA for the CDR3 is TGTGCCAGCAGCTTCGGGACAGGCGGGGTTGGAAACACCATATATTTT.

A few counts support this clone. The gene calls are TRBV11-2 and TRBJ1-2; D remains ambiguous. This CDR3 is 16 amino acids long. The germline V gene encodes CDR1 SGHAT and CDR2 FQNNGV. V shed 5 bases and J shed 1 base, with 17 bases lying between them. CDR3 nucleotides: TGTGCCAGCAGCCCGCGGAGAAGGCGGTATAACTATGGCTACACCTTC. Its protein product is CASSPRRRRYNYGYTF.

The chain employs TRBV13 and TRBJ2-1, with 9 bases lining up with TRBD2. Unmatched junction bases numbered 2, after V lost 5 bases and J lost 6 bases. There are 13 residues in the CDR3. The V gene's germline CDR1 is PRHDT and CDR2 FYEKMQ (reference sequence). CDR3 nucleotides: TGTGCCAGCAGCGATAGCGGGGGCAATGAGCAGTTCTTC. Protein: CASSDSGGNEQFF.

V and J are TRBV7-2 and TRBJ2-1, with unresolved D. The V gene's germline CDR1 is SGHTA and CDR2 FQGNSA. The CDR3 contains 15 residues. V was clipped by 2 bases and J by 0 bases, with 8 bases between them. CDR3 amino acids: CASSLLGYSYNEQFF. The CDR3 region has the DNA TGTGCCAGCAGCTTACTGGGCTACTCCTACAATGAGCAGTTCTTC. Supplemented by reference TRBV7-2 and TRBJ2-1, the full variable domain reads GAGVSQSPSNKVTEKGKDVELRCDPISGHTALYWYRQSLGQGLEFLIYFQGNSAPDKSGLPSDRFSAERTGGSVSTLTIQRTQQEDSAVYLCASSLLGYSYNEQFFGPGTRLTVL.

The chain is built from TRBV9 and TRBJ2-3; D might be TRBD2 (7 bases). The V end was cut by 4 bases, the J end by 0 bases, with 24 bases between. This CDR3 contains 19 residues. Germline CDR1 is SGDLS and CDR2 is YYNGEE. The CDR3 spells CASSPRLMGGLWSTDTQYF. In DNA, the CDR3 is TGTGCCAGCAGCCCCCGACTTATGGGGGGGCTCTGGAGCACAGATACGCAGTATTTT.

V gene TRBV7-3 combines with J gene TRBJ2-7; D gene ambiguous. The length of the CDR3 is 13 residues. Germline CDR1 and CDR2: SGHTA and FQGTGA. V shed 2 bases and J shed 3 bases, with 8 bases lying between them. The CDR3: CASSLGQNYEQYF. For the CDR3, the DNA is TGTGCCAGCAGCTTAGGGCAAAACTACGAGCAGTACTTC.

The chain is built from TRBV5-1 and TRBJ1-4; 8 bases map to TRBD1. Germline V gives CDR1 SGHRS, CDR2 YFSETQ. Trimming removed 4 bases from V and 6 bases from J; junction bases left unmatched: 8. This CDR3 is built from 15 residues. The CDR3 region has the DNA TGCGCCAGCAGCCCCGTCCCGGGACAGGATGAAAAACTGTTTTTT. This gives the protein CASSPVPGQDEKLFF.

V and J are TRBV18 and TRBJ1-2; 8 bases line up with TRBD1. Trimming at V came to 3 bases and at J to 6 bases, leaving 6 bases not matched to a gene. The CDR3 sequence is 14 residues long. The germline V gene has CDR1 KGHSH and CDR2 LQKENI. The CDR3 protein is CASSPQTGEDGYTF. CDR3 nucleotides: TGTGCCAGCTCACCGCAGACAGGGGAGGATGGCTACACCTTC.

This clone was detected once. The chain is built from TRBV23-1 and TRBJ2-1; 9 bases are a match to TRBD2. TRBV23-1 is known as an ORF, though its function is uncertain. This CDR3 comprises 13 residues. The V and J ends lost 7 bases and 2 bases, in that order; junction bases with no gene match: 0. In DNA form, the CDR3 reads TGCGCCAGCAAGCGGGAGGCCTACAATGAGCAGTTCTTC. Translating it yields CASKREAYNEQFF.

The CDR3 region has the DNA TGTGCCATCAGGCCGACAGGGAGCACAGATACGCAGTATTTT. It yields the protein CAIRPTGSTDTQYF. The genes are TRBV10-3 and TRBJ2-3, with TRBD1 identical over 7 bases. Germline trimming cut 6 bases from V and 0 bases from J; bases unmatched to any gene: 3. The CDR3 consists of 14 residues. Germline CDR1 is ENHRY and CDR2 is SYGVKD.

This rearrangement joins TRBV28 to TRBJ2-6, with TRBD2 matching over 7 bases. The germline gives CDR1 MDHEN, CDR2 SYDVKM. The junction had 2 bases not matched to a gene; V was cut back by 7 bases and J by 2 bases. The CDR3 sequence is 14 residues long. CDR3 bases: TGTGCCAGCACCCGGGGGGCTGGGGCCAACGTCCTGACTTTC. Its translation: CASTRGAGANVLTF.

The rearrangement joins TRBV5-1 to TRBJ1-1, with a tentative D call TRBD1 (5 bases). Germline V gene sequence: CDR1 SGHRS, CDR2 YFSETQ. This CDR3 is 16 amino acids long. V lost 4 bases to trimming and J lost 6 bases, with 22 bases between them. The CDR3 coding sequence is TGCGCCAGCAGCCCCGACAACAGCCTTATGGGGCCTGAAGCTTTCTTT. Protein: CASSPDNSLMGPEAFF.

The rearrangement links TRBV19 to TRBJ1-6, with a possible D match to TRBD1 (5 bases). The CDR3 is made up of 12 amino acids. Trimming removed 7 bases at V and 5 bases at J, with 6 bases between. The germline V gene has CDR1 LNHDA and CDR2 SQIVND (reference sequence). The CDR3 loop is CASNRNNSPLHF. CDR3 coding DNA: TGTGCCAGTAACAGGAATAATTCACCCCTCCACTTT.

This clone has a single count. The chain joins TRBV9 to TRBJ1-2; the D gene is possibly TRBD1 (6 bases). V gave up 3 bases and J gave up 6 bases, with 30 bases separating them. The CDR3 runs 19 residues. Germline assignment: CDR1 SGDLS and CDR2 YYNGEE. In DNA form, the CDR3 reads TGTGCCAGCAGCGCCGAGGACAGATGGGTATATGGCCATGTTGATGGCTACACCTTC. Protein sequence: CASSAEDRWVYGHVDGYTF. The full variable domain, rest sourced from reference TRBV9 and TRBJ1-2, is DSGVTQTPKHLITATGQRVTLRCSPRSGDLSVYWYQQSLDQGLQFLIQYYNGEERAKGNILERFSAQQFPDLHSELNLSSLELGDSALYFCASSAEDRWVYGHVDGYTFGSGTRLTVV.

The CDR3 nucleotides read TGTGCCAGTAGTATAGACTCGACAGGTGAGGTCAACGAGCAGTACTTC. Its protein is CASSIDSTGEVNEQYF. The chain links TRBV19 to TRBJ2-7; possibly TRBD1 for D (6 bases). V lost 0 bases, J lost 5 bases, and 17 bases lay in between. The length of the CDR3 is 16 residues. Germline V gene data show CDR1 as LNHDA and CDR2 as SQIVND (reference sequence).